The 31 T cell receptor beta chains below come from one sample, sequenced in a study of beta chain features in type 1 diabetes. Sequenced material consisted of expressed TCRB transcripts (all of the isolated RNA was reverse transcribed). This table comes from immunoSEQ multiplex PCR, and its TCRdb copy is limited to in-frame clones, with some not included. The sample lists over 600,000 clones; around 12% were seen once. For these TCRs, the target antigens are not known. The study's findings and limits: Among patients with Type 1 diabetes, TCRB CDR3s were moderately but significantly shorter in every one of the four CD4+ subsets.

Input material: naive CD4+ T cells from blood. The receptors were sampled from a man aged 25-45 years with type 1 diabetes.

The chain has TRBV29-1 and TRBJ2-5; D unclear. The CDR3 is 14 amino acids. Germline V gene data show CDR1 as SQVTM and CDR2 as ANQGSEA. Trimming removed 7 bases at V and 2 bases at J, with 17 bases between. CDR3 sequence reads: CSAILQGKQETQYF. CDR3 sequence (DNA): TGCAGCGCGATCCTCCAAGGGAAACAAGAGACCCAGTACTTC.

This chain links TRBV19 with TRBJ1-6; D is ambiguous. Germline V gene lookup returns CDR1 LNHDA and CDR2 SQIVND (reference sequence). The length of the CDR3 is 11 residues. The V and J ends lost 5 bases and 15 bases respectively, with 11 bases between them. CDR3 nucleotide sequence: TGTGCCAGTAGTGCGGGCCCTCTCCTCCACTTT. Translated, it gives CASSAGPLLHF.

The chain recombines TRBV29-1 with TRBJ1-1; D perhaps matches TRBD1 (6 bases). The germline V gene has CDR1 SQVTM and CDR2 ANQGSEA. The length of the CDR3 is 12 residues. The V end lost 6 bases, the J end lost 4 bases, and 12 bases lay between the germline ends. CDR3 nucleotides: TGCAGCGTCGGACAGTCAAGCACTGAAGCTTTCTTT. Amino acids: CSVGQSSTEAFF.

This clone was counted between two and nine times. This chain uses TRBV9 with TRBJ1-6; D call uncertain. Trimming removed 4 bases from V and 9 bases from J, with 17 bases in between. CDR1 is SGDLS and CDR2 is YYNGEE in the germline V gene. The CDR3 is made up of 15 amino acids. The CDR3 region is CASSLVAGFGSPLHF. CDR3 nucleotide sequence: TGTGCCAGCAGCTTAGTAGCAGGTTTTGGTTCACCCCTCCACTTT.

The gene calls are TRBV7-9 and TRBJ2-3; TRBD2 might be the D (6 bases). Germline V CDR1 and CDR2: SEHNR, FQNEAQ (reference sequence). There are 15 residues in the CDR3. The germline V and J ends were trimmed by 6 bases and 6 bases, with 19 bases remaining between them. The CDR3 nucleotides are TGTGCCAGCAGGCCAATAGGTCGGGGGTTTGATACGCAGTATTTT. This translates into CASRPIGRGFDTQYF.

This clone was seen more than once but under ten times. The chain combines TRBV11-3 with TRBJ2-4; D remains ambiguous. The V gene lost 0 bases and the J gene lost 9 bases, with 9 bases spanning the gap. The CDR3 is 13 amino acids. CDR1 SGHNT and CDR2 YENEEA come from the germline V gene. CDR3 DNA: TGTGCCAGCAGCTTAGATTCCCACGGCATTCAGTACTTC. Protein sequence: CASSLDSHGIQYF.

This clone was seen a single time. This chain links TRBV9 with TRBJ2-5; TRBD2 agrees at 8 bases. The CDR3 runs 19 residues. Per the germline V gene, CDR1 is SGDLS and CDR2 is YYNGEE. The V gene end was trimmed by 0 bases and the J gene end by 5 bases; junction bases not matched to a gene: 18. The CDR3 spells CASSVGPLAGVWDEETQYF. CDR3 DNA: TGTGCCAGCAGCGTAGGACCGCTAGCGGGTGTATGGGACGAGGAGACCCAGTACTTC. The entire variable domain, with the rest obtained from reference TRBV9 and TRBJ2-5, is as follows: DSGVTQTPKHLITATGQRVTLRCSPRSGDLSVYWYQQSLDQGLQFLIQYYNGEERAKGNILERFSAQQFPDLHSELNLSSLELGDSALYFCASSVGPLAGVWDEETQYFGPGTRLLVL.

The V gene is TRBV29-1, the J gene TRBJ2-7; D may correspond to TRBD1 or TRBD2 (6 bases each). This CDR3 region has 15 residues. Deletions cut 7 bases from V and 4 bases from J, with 23 bases between. Germline lookup yields CDR1 SQVTM and CDR2 ANQGSEA. This CDR3 reads CSGVLRNGGLYEQYF. CDR3 coding DNA: TGCAGCGGGGTCTTGAGGAATGGGGGGCTATACGAGCAGTACTTC.

A few counts support this clone. The chain recombines TRBV4-2 with TRBJ2-3, with D possibly being TRBD1 or TRBD2 (7 bases each). Germline CDR1 is LGHNA and CDR2 is YNFKEQ. CDR3 length: 16 amino acids. Between the trimmed V and J ends, which lost 0 bases and 6 bases, there was a span of 16 bases. CDR3 in amino acids: CASSQEKGGGADTQYF. The DNA of the CDR3 is TGTGCCAGCAGCCAAGAGAAGGGAGGGGGCGCCGATACGCAGTATTTT.

The table lists this clone with a few counts. Other DNA sequences in this sample translate to the same CDR3. This sequence joins TRBV14 and TRBJ1-2; no clear D gene. There are 13 residues in the CDR3. V was cut by 1 base and J by 4 bases, with 7 bases left in between. Per germline, CDR1 SGHDN and CDR2 FVKESK. In DNA form, the CDR3 reads TGTGCCAGCAGCCAAGGAGGAGGCTATGGCTACACCTTC. Translated: CASSQGGGYGYTF.

This clone was counted a few times. The CDR3 reads CASSHMLTLRGPGELFF. The CDR3 DNA reads as TGCGCCAGCAGCCATATGCTAACACTCAGGGGGCCCGGGGAGCTGTTTTTT. The chain uses TRBV4-1 and TRBJ2-2; 8 nucleotides line up with TRBD1. The trim removed 3 bases at V and 6 bases at J, leaving 12 bases unmatched. The CDR3 covers 17 residues. Germline loops: CDR1 MGHRA, CDR2 YSYEKL.

The genes are TRBV13 and TRBJ1-5; the D gene is possibly TRBD1 (5 bases). Germline values: CDR1 PRHDT, CDR2 FYEKMQ (reference sequence). CDR3 length: 14 amino acids. Trimming left V 2 bases short and J 3 bases short, with 8 bases between. As DNA, the CDR3 is TGTGCCAGCAGCTTATCAGGGAACAATCAGCCCCAGCATTTT. Translating gives CASSLSGNNQPQHF.

The chain carries TRBV7-9 and TRBJ2-1, with 9 bases that match TRBD1. This CDR3 region has 14 residues. Germline CDR1 and CDR2: SEHNR and FQNEAQ (reference sequence). V dropped 6 bases and J dropped 12; count of bases not matched to a gene: 12. CDR3 region: CASRTGTGLRGQFF. DNA for the CDR3: TGTGCCAGCAGGACCGGGACAGGGCTCCGAGGGCAGTTCTTC.

This clone has a handful of counts. The same CDR3 arises from other DNA sequences in this sample as well. This rearrangement joins TRBV5-1 to TRBJ1-5, with TRBD1 matching over 9 bases. Germline V gives CDR1 SGHRS, CDR2 YFSETQ. With 4 bases clipped from V and 4 bases from J, the junction kept 3 bases outside the gene matches. CDR3 length: 14 amino acids. CDR3 DNA sequence: TGCGCCAGCAGCCGTGGGACAGGGAATCAGCCCCAGCATTTT. Its protein is CASSRGTGNQPQHF.

This clone was found a few times. J is TRBJ2-3 and V is TRBV7-2, with D uncertain. CDR1 and CDR2 from the germline V gene are SGHTA and FQGNSA. V was cut by 6 bases and J by 9 bases, with 10 bases left in between. The CDR3 runs to 11 residues. CDR3 sequence: CASRLLVTQYF. The CDR3 bases are TGTGCCAGCAGGCTTCTAGTCACGCAGTATTTT. Supplemented by reference TRBV7-2 and TRBJ2-3, the full variable domain reads GAGVSQSPSNKVTEKGKDVELRCDPISGHTALYWYRQSLGQGLEFLIYFQGNSAPDKSGLPSDRFSAERTGGSVSTLTIQRTQQEDSAVYLCASRLLVTQYFGPGTRLTVL.

As regards this clone: A much larger clone lies one base from this, so it may be a read error. Other DNA sequences in this specimen translate into the identical CDR3. This chain connects TRBV27 to TRBJ2-3; D is uncertain. Per the germline V gene, CDR1 is MNHEY and CDR2 is SMNVEV (reference sequence). There are 11 residues in the CDR3. Trimming pared 5 bases from V and 2 bases from J, leaving 2 bases between. The CDR3 protein is CASSTTDTQYF. In DNA form, the CDR3 reads TGTGCCAGCAGTACCACAGATACGCAGTATTTT.

This clone was found a few times. The V gene is TRBV11-3, the J gene TRBJ2-1, with D unresolved. Germline V gene sequence: CDR1 SGHNT, CDR2 YENEEA. V was shortened by 1 base and J by 5 bases, with 6 bases between the two germline ends. The CDR3 totals 13 residues. CDR3 DNA: TGTGCCAGCAGCTTAGGGCAGAACAATGAGCAGTTCTTC. The encoded protein is CASSLGQNNEQFF.

This clone has only a few counts. This sequence joins TRBV7-9 and TRBJ1-3; D unclear. The CDR3 length is 15 residues. Germline lookup yields CDR1 SEHNR and CDR2 FQNEAQ (reference sequence). The V gene lost 5 bases and the J gene lost 4 bases, with 15 bases spanning the gap. CDR3 region: CASSPAEAAGNTIYF. In nucleotides, the CDR3 is TGTGCCAGCAGCCCAGCGGAGGCGGCGGGAAACACCATATATTTT.

V is TRBV7-2 and J is TRBJ2-5; a weak D match, TRBD2 (7 bases). Germline V gene lookup returns CDR1 SGHTA and CDR2 FQGNSA. V was pared by 5 bases and J by 4 bases, with 20 bases between. The CDR3 consists of 16 residues. CDR3 loop: CASSLHTGGGSETQYF. As DNA, the CDR3 is TGTGCCAGCAGCCTACATACGGGGGGCGGTTCAGAGACCCAGTACTTC.

This clone has just a few counts. The genes are TRBV2 and TRBJ2-5; tentatively, D is TRBD2 (7 bases). The V and J ends lost 6 bases and 1 base respectively, with 15 bases between them. The germline V gene has CDR1 SNHLY and CDR2 FYNNEI. The CDR3 runs 15 residues. CDR3 sequence reads: CASSPQGGRQETQYF. Written as DNA, the CDR3 is TGTGCCAGCAGCCCACAGGGAGGGCGCCAAGAGACCCAGTACTTC.

This clone was recorded a few times. This chain connects TRBV19 to TRBJ2-7; possibly TRBD1 or TRBD2 for D (5 bases each). V was shortened by 8 bases and J by 0 bases, with 14 bases between the two germline ends. The CDR3 is made up of 14 amino acids. The germline V gene has CDR1 LNHDA and CDR2 SQIVND (reference sequence). CDR3 DNA sequence: TGTGCCAGTGCTCGGGACCGAAACTCCTACGAGCAGTACTTC. It yields the protein CASARDRNSYEQYF.

This clone occurred a few times. This rearrangement joins TRBV6-4 to TRBJ1-2, with D possibly being TRBD1 (6 bases). This CDR3 spans 12 amino acids. Germline V gene data show CDR1 as MRHNA and CDR2 as SNTAGT. V dropped 6 bases and J dropped 8 bases, with 13 bases sitting between them. As DNA, the CDR3 is TGTGCCAGCAGCACCCCGGGGGGCGGCTACACCTTC. It yields the protein CASSTPGGGYTF.

The V call is TRBV15, the J call TRBJ1-5; a possible D gene is TRBD1 (5 bases). The ends were cut back, 1 base at V and 2 bases at J, with 15 bases in the middle. Germline V CDR1 and CDR2: LNHNV, YYDKDF (reference sequence). The CDR3 runs 17 residues. The CDR3 region is CATSRVGRDSGNQPQHF. The CDR3, as DNA: TGTGCCACCAGCAGAGTGGGACGGGACTCAGGCAATCAGCCCCAGCATTTT.

This clone was found a few times. This chain joins TRBV18 and TRBJ1-2; D ambiguous. Trimming removed 0 bases from V and 2 bases from J, with 13 bases in between. The CDR3 runs 16 residues. Looked up from germline, CDR1 is KGHSH and CDR2 is LQKENI. The CDR3 loop is CASSPPWADSNYGYTF. DNA for the CDR3: TGTGCCAGCTCACCACCGTGGGCAGACTCCAACTATGGCTACACCTTC.

Many counts were recorded for this clone. CDR3 in DNA: TGTGCCAGCAGCTCAAGGGGGGGGAGCACAGATACGCAGTATTTT. It is translated as CASSSRGGSTDTQYF. The V call is TRBV5-4, the J call TRBJ2-3, with a weak D call TRBD2 (7 bases). The CDR3 totals 15 residues. V was pared by 3 bases and J by 0 bases, with 11 bases between. Germline V gives CDR1 SGHNT, CDR2 YYREEE (reference sequence).

This clone was seen a few times. The chain recombines TRBV4-2 with TRBJ1-5, with unresolved D. CDR1 is LGHNA and CDR2 is YNFKEQ in the germline V gene. There are 15 residues in the CDR3. The ends were cut back, 2 bases at V and 6 bases at J, with 14 bases in the middle. The CDR3 spells CASSQQLGTVQPQHF. CDR3 nucleotide sequence: TGTGCCAGCAGCCAACAATTGGGAACGGTTCAGCCCCAGCATTTT.

This clone occurred a few times. The rearrangement links TRBV4-3 to TRBJ2-2, with D maybe TRBD2 (5 bases). Trimming pared 1 base from V and 5 bases from J, leaving 8 bases between. Germline lookup yields CDR1 LGHNA and CDR2 YSLEER. This CDR3 has 14 amino acids. Here the CDR3 reads CASSQVRGTGELFF. CDR3 DNA: TGCGCCAGCAGCCAAGTACGCGGGACCGGGGAGCTGTTTTTT.

This chain uses TRBV7-2 with TRBJ1-2; 7 positions match TRBD1. Per the germline V gene, CDR1 is SGHTA and CDR2 is FQGNSA. J gave up 4 bases and V 1 base, and 9 bases lay outside the gene matches. This CDR3 is built from 16 residues. CDR3 bases: TGTGCCAGCAGCTTAGGAACGACAGGGTTGAGCTATGGCTACACCTTC. Translation gives CASSLGTTGLSYGYTF.

The rearrangement links TRBV19 to TRBJ1-1, with 8 positions matching TRBD1. The CDR3 sequence is 13 residues long. Trimming took 7 bases from V and 5 from J; bases not matched to a gene: 6. Germline assignment: CDR1 LNHDA and CDR2 SQIVND (reference sequence). CDR3 loop: CASKPTGVTEAFF. In DNA form, the CDR3 reads TGTGCCAGTAAACCGACAGGGGTAACTGAAGCTTTCTTT.

The chain has TRBV27 and TRBJ2-1, with TRBD1 matching 7 bases. Trimming at V came to 5 bases and at J to 1 base, leaving 14 bases not matched to a gene. Germline V gene lookup returns CDR1 MNHEY and CDR2 SMNVEV (reference sequence). This CDR3 contains 18 residues. The CDR3 DNA sequence: TGTGCCAGCAGTCACCTTTCGGCAGGGGGTGTATCCTACAATGAGCAGTTCTTC. This encodes CASSHLSAGGVSYNEQFF.

The chain is built from TRBV10-3 and TRBJ1-6; D possibly corresponds to TRBD1 (5 bases). Trimming left V 8 bases short and J 5 bases short, with 13 bases between. This CDR3 is 14 amino acids long. Germline CDR1 and CDR2: ENHRY and SYGVKD. The CDR3 coding sequence is TGTGCCATCTCCGGGCAGGGAAATAATTCACCCCTCCACTTT. Translating it yields CAISGQGNNSPLHF.